The rows below give T cell receptor beta chains drawn from one sample of a study of resident and recirculating memory T cells in vitiligo. Produced via immunoSEQ multiplex PCR; TCRdb's table is partial and in-frame only. The table shows about 76,000 clones, with 92% occurring only once. Sequences were obtained from blood. The receptors come from a male donor with vitiligo. The CDR3 runs from the conserved cysteine through the conserved F or W. D genes are given only for firm matches. Expanded clones are given a class, and other clones once, few, many or no size at all.

size,D,J,V,CDR3,DNA
few,.,TRBJ2-1,TRBV28,CASSSDRVPSGNYNEQFF,TGTGCCAGCAGTTCGGACAGGGTCCCCAGCGGGAACTACAATGAGCAGTTCTTC
.,TRBD2,TRBJ2-2,TRBV5-1,CASSLDGTSGSTGELFF,TGCGCCAGCAGCTTGGATGGGACTAGCGGGAGTACCGGGGAGCTGTTTTTT
.,TRBD1,TRBJ1-5,TRBV9,CASSVGGDSRNQPQHF,TGTGCCAGCAGCGTAGGGGGGGACAGCCGCAATCAGCCCCAGCATTTT
.,.,TRBJ2-7,TRBV7-8,CASSHWGASYEQYF,TGTGCCAGCTCCCATTGGGGCGCCAGTTACGAGCAGTACTTC
few,.,TRBJ2-2,TRBV6-4,CASSDSSLVTGELFF,TGTGCCAGCAGTGACTCGAGTTTAGTCACCGGGGAGCTGTTTTTT
once,.,TRBJ2-7,TRBV7-2,CASSLLHEQYF,TGTGCCAGCAGCTTACTCCACGAGCAGTACTTC
.,TRBD2,TRBJ2-3,TRBV19,CASSEGLAGGTQYF,TGTGCCAGTAGTGAGGGACTAGCGGGAGGTACGCAGTATTTT
few,.,TRBJ1-1,TRBV6-5,CASSYGQKPATEAFF,TGTGCCAGCAGTTACGGGCAGAAGCCGGCCACTGAAGCTTTCTTT
.,.,TRBJ2-7,TRBV6-5,CASSTPGPTYEQYF,TGTGCCAGCAGCACACCAGGGCCCACCTACGAGCAGTACTTC
.,TRBD1,TRBJ1-1,TRBV6-6,CASSPGQGITEAFF,TGTGCCAGCAGTCCGGGACAGGGAATTACTGAAGCTTTCTTT
.,TRBD1,TRBJ1-4,TRBV9,CASSGDRARGEKLFF,TGTGCCAGCAGCGGAGACAGGGCCCGAGGTGAAAAACTGTTTTTT
.,TRBD2,TRBJ2-7,TRBV9,CARGLAGGITAYEQYF,TGTGCTAGGGGGCTAGCGGGAGGGATAACCGCCTACGAGCAGTACTTC
.,.,TRBJ2-4,TRBV11-3,CASKLAEAKNIQYF,TGTGCCAGCAAGTTGGCAGAAGCCAAAAACATTCAGTACTTC
.,TRBD1,TRBJ2-7,TRBV10-3,CAISARGDRGNYEQYF,TGTGCCATCAGTGCGAGAGGGGACAGGGGTAACTACGAGCAGTACTTC
.,.,TRBJ2-7,TRBV15,CATSTGRGLGDYEQYF,TGTGCCACCAGCACAGGAAGAGGGCTTGGGGACTACGAGCAGTACTTC
.,.,TRBJ2-2,TRBV7-9,CASSLTTGELFF,TGTGCCAGCAGCTTAACAACCGGGGAGCTGTTTTTT
.,TRBD1,TRBJ1-4,TRBV29-1,CSAAGQRKEKLFF,TGCAGCGCGGCGGGACAGAGAAAAGAAAAACTGTTTTTT
.,.,TRBJ1-2,TRBV30,CAWLSRGGYTF,TGTGCCTGGCTCTCACGGGGTGGCTACACCTTC
.,.,TRBJ1-2,TRBV5-1,CASSPTGGTGGLGVGYTF,TGCGCCAGCAGCCCGACCGGCGGGACGGGAGGATTGGGGGTCGGCTACACCTTC
.,.,TRBJ1-2,TRBV6-1,CASSEGQAYGYTF,TGTGCCAGCAGTGAAGGACAGGCCTATGGCTACACCTTC
.,TRBD2,TRBJ2-3,TRBV5-1,CASSAGLGSTDTQYF,TGCGCCAGCAGCGCGGGACTAGGTAGCACAGATACGCAGTATTTT
.,.,TRBJ2-1,TRBV7-9,CASSLRLDEQFF,TGTGCCAGCAGCCTCCGACTCGATGAGCAGTTCTTC
.,TRBD1,TRBJ2-7,TRBV10-3,CAISDWSGQAYEQYF,TGTGCCATCAGTGATTGGTCGGGACAGGCCTACGAGCAGTACTTC
.,TRBD2,TRBJ2-3,TRBV9,CASSSGLAGAADTQYF,TGTGCCAGCAGCTCAGGACTAGCGGGAGCTGCAGATACGCAGTATTTT
.,.,TRBJ1-1,TRBV9,CASSSRAGWTSTEAFF,TGTGCCAGCAGCAGCAGGGCAGGGTGGACGAGCACTGAAGCTTTCTTT
.,.,TRBJ1-3,TRBV5-4,CASSNYRDGNTIYF,TGTGCCAGCAGCAACTACAGGGATGGAAACACCATATATTTT
.,.,TRBJ1-5,TRBV7-2,CASSLNGLGNQPQHF,TGTGCCAGCAGCTTAAACGGACTCGGCAATCAGCCCCAGCATTTT
.,TRBD1,TRBJ2-7,TRBV25-1,CASAQGLSYEQYF,TGTGCCAGCGCACAGGGGCTCTCCTACGAGCAGTACTTC
.,TRBD1,TRBJ1-4,TRBV28,CASSFRQGYEKLFF,TGTGCCAGCAGTTTCAGACAGGGTTATGAAAAACTGTTTTTT
few,.,TRBJ2-6,TRBV29-1,CSVRVLGANVLTF,TGCAGCGTCCGTGTCCTGGGGGCCAACGTCCTGACTTTC
.,TRBD1,TRBJ2-1,TRBV7-9,CASSAYRGEEQFF,TGTGCCAGCAGCGCGTACAGGGGAGAAGAGCAGTTCTTC
.,.,TRBJ2-7,TRBV5-5,CASSTSGTSNPSGYEQYF,TGTGCCAGCAGCACCTCCGGGACTTCGAATCCTTCGGGGTACGAGCAGTACTTC
.,.,TRBJ2-6,TRBV9,CASSQESSGANVLTF,TGTGCCAGCAGCCAAGAGTCCTCTGGGGCCAACGTCCTGACTTTC
.,TRBD1,TRBJ2-2,TRBV28,CASITGTEKHTGELFF,TGTGCCAGTATTACCGGGACAGAGAAACACACCGGGGAGCTGTTTTTT
.,.,TRBJ1-1,TRBV4-3,CASSPPNGIEAFF,TGCGCCAGCAGCCCCCCGAATGGCATTGAAGCTTTCTTT
.,TRBD1,TRBJ1-1,TRBV6-5,CASSHRQGNPEAFF,TGTGCCAGCAGTCATCGACAGGGGAACCCTGAAGCTTTCTTT
.,TRBD1,TRBJ1-1,TRBV27,CASEAWTGGEAFF,TGTGCCAGCGAGGCTTGGACAGGGGGTGAAGCTTTCTTT
.,.,TRBJ2-7,TRBV2,CASSEVEASETYEQYF,TGTGCCAGCAGTGAAGTTGAGGCTAGCGAAACCTACGAGCAGTACTTC
.,TRBD1,TRBJ1-5,TRBV18,CASSPVGQGAGQPQHF,TGTGCCAGCTCACCCGTTGGACAGGGGGCAGGTCAGCCCCAGCATTTT
.,TRBD2,TRBJ2-1,TRBV18,CASSPIRIGLAGGNEQFF,TGTGCCAGCTCACCAATTCGGATAGGACTAGCGGGAGGAAATGAGCAGTTCTTC
.,.,TRBJ2-7,TRBV15,CATSNQRFPYEQYF,TGTGCCACCAGCAATCAGCGGTTTCCCTACGAGCAGTACTTC
.,.,TRBJ2-7,TRBV7-8,CASSLAGSGEQYF,TGTGCCAGCAGCTTAGCAGGCAGCGGGGAGCAGTACTTC
.,TRBD1,TRBJ1-5,TRBV11-3,CASSSWDRGWHF,TGTGCCAGCAGCTCCTGGGACAGGGGATGGCATTTT
.,.,TRBJ2-1,TRBV4-1,CASSQDPLARYNEQFF,TGCGCCAGCAGCCAAGATCCCCTAGCGAGATACAATGAGCAGTTCTTC
.,TRBD2,TRBJ2-1,TRBV4-2,CASSQGGLAGLGEQFF,TGTGCCAGCAGCCAAGGGGGACTAGCGGGATTGGGTGAGCAGTTCTTC
.,TRBD1,TRBJ2-7,TRBV10-3,CAIRQGATLSYEQYF,TGTGCCATCAGGCAGGGGGCAACACTCTCCTACGAGCAGTACTTC
.,TRBD1,TRBJ2-7,TRBV6-1,CASRGTGHYEQYF,TGTGCCAGCAGAGGGACAGGACACTACGAGCAGTACTTC
.,.,TRBJ2-5,TRBV20-1,CSVSGVETQYF,TGCAGTGTCTCGGGGGTGGAGACCCAGTACTTC
.,TRBD1,TRBJ1-1,TRBV25-1,CASSEFDRGSFF,TGTGCCAGCAGTGAGTTTGACAGGGGGTCTTTCTTT
.,TRBD1,TRBJ2-1,TRBV5-6,CAGTAGTGVPLSYNEQFF,TGTGCCGGAACAGCCGGGACAGGGGTCCCCTTATCCTACAATGAGCAGTTCTTC
.,.,TRBJ1-4,TRBV9,CASSSIRGEKLFF,TGTGCCAGCAGCTCCATAAGAGGGGAAAAACTGTTTTTT
.,.,TRBJ1-1,TRBV7-3,CASTRGAGTEAFF,TGTGCCAGCACTCGCGGGGCGGGTACTGAAGCTTTCTTT
.,TRBD1,TRBJ1-2,TRBV5-6,CASSLARTGRLYGYTF,TGTGCCAGCAGCTTGGCCCGGACAGGGCGACTCTATGGCTACACCTTC
.,.,TRBJ1-1,TRBV11-3,CASSLDGTALTEAFF,TGTGCCAGCAGCTTAGATGGGACTGCCCTCACTGAAGCTTTCTTT
.,TRBD1,TRBJ2-7,TRBV28,CASSKWTGSGYEQYF,TGTGCCAGCAGCAAGTGGACAGGGTCCGGCTACGAGCAGTACTTC
.,.,TRBJ2-7,TRBV27,CASSLSSGSYEQYF,TGTGCCAGCAGTTTATCCTCTGGGAGCTACGAGCAGTACTTC
.,.,TRBJ2-7,TRBV6-6,CASSYSTDSYEQYF,TGTGCCAGCAGTTACTCGACAGACTCCTACGAGCAGTACTTC